This is a list of T cell receptor beta chains from one sample in a study of OX40 agonist ivuxolimab in advanced cancers. Profiled with immunoSEQ multiplex PCR; TCRdb holds only in-frame clones, not every one. The data contain tens of thousands of clones, roughly 90% of them seen just once; the ten biggest clones take up 0.55% to 0.7%. This sample comprised CD4+ or CD8+ T cells sorted from blood, obtained in a trial of the OX40 agonist ivuxolimab. The receptor source for this set is an adult with an advanced solid tumor such as melanoma, head and neck, liver or kidney cancer. Each CDR3 is given with its conserved first and last residue. Each record gives: V gene, clone size, CDR3 length, D gene, J gene, CDR3 protein, CDR3 DNA. D genes are given only for firm matches. Clone size, where shown, is once, few, many, or a class for clones that have expanded.

TRBV5-6	NA	13	NA	TRBJ2-7	CASSLPSGYEQYF	TGTGCCAGCAGCTTACCCTCGGGCTACGAGCAGTACTTC
TRBV10-1	once	15	TRBD1	TRBJ2-3	CASSEGQGRTDTQYF	TGCGCCAGCAGTGAGGGACAGGGGCGGACAGATACGCAGTATTTT
TRBV7-2	NA	17	NA	TRBJ1-5	CASSPGGRVRSNQPQHF	TGTGCCAGCAGCCCGGGGGGGCGGGTCCGTAGCAATCAGCCCCAGCATTTT
TRBV18	NA	14	TRBD1	TRBJ2-5	CASLPTGSQETQYF	TGTGCCAGCTTACCGACAGGGAGTCAAGAGACCCAGTACTTC
TRBV15	NA	13	NA	TRBJ2-1	CATSRGTYNEQFF	TGTGCCACCAGCAGAGGTACTTACAATGAGCAGTTCTTC
TRBV11-2	once	13	NA	TRBJ2-7	CASSPGDRYEQYF	TGTGCCAGCAGCCCAGGGGATCGCTACGAGCAGTACTTC
TRBV7-2	NA	17	TRBD1	TRBJ2-7	CASSLATQGAVPYEQYF	TGTGCCAGCAGCTTAGCAACACAGGGGGCAGTTCCCTACGAGCAGTACTTC
TRBV7-2	NA	17	TRBD2	TRBJ2-5	CASSPPGLAGGIETQYF	TGTGCCAGCAGCCCCCCGGGACTAGCGGGAGGGATAGAGACCCAGTACTTC
TRBV4-3	NA	16	TRBD1	TRBJ2-7	CASSKNTGTGYDEQYF	TGCGCCAGCAGCAAAAATACCGGGACAGGGTACGACGAGCAGTACTTC
TRBV9	NA	16	NA	TRBJ2-2	CANQSSRGIFDRGAVF	TGTGCCAACCAATCTTCGAGGGGCATCTTCGACCGGGGAGCTGTTTTT
TRBV5-1	NA	14	NA	TRBJ2-3	CASSLDMGSDTQYF	TGCGCCAGCAGCTTGGATATGGGATCAGATACGCAGTATTTT
TRBV28	NA	16	TRBD1	TRBJ1-5	CASSLPGTGGNQPQHF	TGTGCCAGCAGCCTTCCCGGGACAGGGGGAAATCAGCCCCAGCATTTT
TRBV5-1	once	14	NA	TRBJ1-1	CASSWQGSNTEAFF	TGCGCCAGCAGCTGGCAGGGAAGCAACACTGAAGCTTTCTTT
TRBV2	NA	15	TRBD1	TRBJ2-2	CASKRQGPNTGELFF	TGTGCCAGCAAAAGACAGGGGCCGAACACCGGGGAGCTGTTTTTT
TRBV11-3	NA	16	TRBD1	TRBJ1-3	CASSSGRGSSGNTIYF	TGTGCCAGCAGCTCTGGCAGGGGGTCCTCTGGAAACACCATATATTTT
TRBV27	once	17	TRBD2	TRBJ2-7	CASTSRGTSGRRHEQYF	TGTGCCAGCACTTCACGCGGGACTAGCGGGAGGAGGCACGAGCAGTACTTC
TRBV18	NA	16	TRBD2	TRBJ2-7	CASSPGTSGGPYEQYF	TGTGCCAGCTCACCTGGGACTAGCGGGGGCCCATACGAGCAGTACTTC
TRBV11-3	NA	15	NA	TRBJ2-1	CASSLDPARRNEQFF	TGTGCCAGCAGCTTAGATCCGGCTAGAAGGAATGAGCAGTTCTTC
TRBV19	NA	14	TRBD1	TRBJ2-1	CASSPGQGYNEQFF	TGTGCCAGTAGTCCGGGACAGGGGTACAATGAGCAGTTCTTC
TRBV28	NA	13	NA	TRBJ2-4	CASSLRAGNIQYF	TGTGCCAGCAGCCTAAGGGCCGGAAACATTCAGTACTTC
TRBV23-1	NA	13	NA	TRBJ2-7	CASSQPPLYEQYF	TGCGCCAGCAGTCAGCCACCTCTCTACGAGCAGTACTTC
TRBV25-1	NA	18	NA	TRBJ2-5	CASSEKSLRREERGTQYF	TGTGCCAGCAGTGAAAAGTCCTTGCGGCGCGAGGAGAGGGGGACCCAGTACTTC
TRBV9	NA	14	NA	TRBJ1-1	CASSVAGSNTEAFF	TGTGCCAGCAGCGTAGCCGGGTCGAACACTGAAGCTTTCTTT
TRBV7-3	NA	19	TRBD1	TRBJ2-5	CASSYDRGKLYIYQETQYF	TGTGCCAGCAGCTACGACAGGGGCAAACTTTATATATACCAAGAGACCCAGTACTTC
TRBV10-3	NA	13	NA	TRBJ1-4	CAISPTGPGKLFF	TGTGCCATCAGTCCCACGGGACCGGGAAAACTGTTTTTT
TRBV6-1	NA	12	TRBD1	TRBJ2-5	CASSQGAETQYF	TGTGCCAGCAGCCAGGGGGCGGAGACCCAGTACTTC
TRBV6-1	once	15	TRBD1	TRBJ1-4	CASSFPGQGDEKLFF	TGTGCCAGCAGTTTCCCGGGACAGGGCGATGAAAAACTGTTTTTT
TRBV6-5	NA	15	NA	TRBJ2-1	CASSSPSGLTNEQFF	TGTGCCAGCAGTTCCCCCTCGGGACTCACAAATGAGCAGTTCTTC
TRBV7-9	few	13	TRBD2	TRBJ2-3	CASSPLAGSTQYF	TGTGCCAGCAGCCCCCTAGCGGGAAGTACGCAGTATTTT
TRBV10-3	NA	16	TRBD2	TRBJ2-3	CAISEGLAGVTDTQYF	TGTGCCATCAGTGAAGGACTAGCGGGAGTAACAGATACGCAGTATTTT
TRBV4-3	NA	16	TRBD1	TRBJ2-7	CASSQGFRQGSNEQYF	TGCGCCAGCAGCCAAGGATTCCGACAGGGTTCCAACGAGCAGTACTTC
TRBV20-1	NA	11	NA	TRBJ1-2	CSGEQNYGYTF	TGCAGTGGGGAACAAAACTATGGCTACACCTTC
TRBV6-1	NA	13	TRBD1	TRBJ1-3	CASSGQGANTIYF	TGTGCCAGCAGTGGACAGGGGGCTAACACCATATATTTT
TRBV7-8	few	13	NA	TRBJ2-1	CASSLEEAAPQFF	TGTGCCAGCAGCTTAGAGGAGGCGGCACCTCAGTTCTTC
TRBV19	NA	14	TRBD2	TRBJ2-7	CASSTQAGVYEQYF	TGTGCCAGTAGTACTCAAGCGGGAGTCTACGAGCAGTACTTC
TRBV28	NA	12	NA	TRBJ2-2	CASRSNTGELFF	TGTGCCAGCAGATCGAACACCGGGGAGCTGTTTTTT
TRBV11-3	NA	13	NA	TRBJ2-1	CASSLATVNEQFF	TGTGCCAGCAGCTTAGCCACGGTCAATGAGCAGTTCTTC
TRBV9	NA	15	NA	TRBJ1-2	CASSVEPGFLSGYTF	TGTGCCAGCAGCGTAGAGCCGGGGTTTCTATCTGGCTACACCTTC